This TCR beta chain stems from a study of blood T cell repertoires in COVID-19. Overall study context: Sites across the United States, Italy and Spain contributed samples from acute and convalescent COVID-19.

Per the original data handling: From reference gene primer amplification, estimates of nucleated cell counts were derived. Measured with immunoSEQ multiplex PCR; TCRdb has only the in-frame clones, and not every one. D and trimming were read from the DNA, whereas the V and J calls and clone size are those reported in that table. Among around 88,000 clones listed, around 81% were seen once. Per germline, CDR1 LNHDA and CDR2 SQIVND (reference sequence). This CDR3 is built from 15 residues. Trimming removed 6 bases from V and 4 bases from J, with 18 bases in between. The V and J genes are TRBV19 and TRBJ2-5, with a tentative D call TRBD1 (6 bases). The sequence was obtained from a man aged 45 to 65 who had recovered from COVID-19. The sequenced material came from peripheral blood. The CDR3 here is CASSQTGWGSETQYF. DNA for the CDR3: TGTGCCAGTAGCCAAACAGGGTGGGGGTCAGAGACCCAGTACTTC.